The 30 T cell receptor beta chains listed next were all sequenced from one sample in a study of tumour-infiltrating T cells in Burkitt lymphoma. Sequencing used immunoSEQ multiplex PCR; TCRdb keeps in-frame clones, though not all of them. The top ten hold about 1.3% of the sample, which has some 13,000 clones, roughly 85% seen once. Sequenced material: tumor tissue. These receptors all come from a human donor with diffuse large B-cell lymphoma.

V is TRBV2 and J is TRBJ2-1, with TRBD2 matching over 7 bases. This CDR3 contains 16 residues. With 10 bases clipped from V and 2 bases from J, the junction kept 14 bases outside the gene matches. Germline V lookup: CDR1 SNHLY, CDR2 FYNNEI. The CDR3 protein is CAILTSLHPPYNEQFF. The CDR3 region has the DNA TGTGCCATCTTGACTAGCCTCCACCCCCCCTACAATGAGCAGTTCTTC.

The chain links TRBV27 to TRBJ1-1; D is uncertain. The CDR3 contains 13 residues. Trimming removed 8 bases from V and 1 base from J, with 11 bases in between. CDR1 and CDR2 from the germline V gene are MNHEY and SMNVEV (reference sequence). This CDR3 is CASSMWSNTEAFF. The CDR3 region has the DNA TGTGCCAGCTCAATGTGGTCGAACACTGAAGCTTTCTTT.

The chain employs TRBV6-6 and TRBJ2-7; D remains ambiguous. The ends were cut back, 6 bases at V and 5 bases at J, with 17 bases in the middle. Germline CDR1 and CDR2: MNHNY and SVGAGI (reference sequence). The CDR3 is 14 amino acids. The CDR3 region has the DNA TGTGCCAGCAGCCCGAAGGACGTGGAGAACGAGCAGTACTTC. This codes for CASSPKDVENEQYF.

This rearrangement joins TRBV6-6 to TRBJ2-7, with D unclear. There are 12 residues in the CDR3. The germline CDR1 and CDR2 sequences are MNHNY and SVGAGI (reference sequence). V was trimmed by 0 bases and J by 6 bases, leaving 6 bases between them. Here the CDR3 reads CASSYSLSEQYF. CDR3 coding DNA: TGTGCCAGCAGTTACTCGTTGAGCGAGCAGTACTTC.

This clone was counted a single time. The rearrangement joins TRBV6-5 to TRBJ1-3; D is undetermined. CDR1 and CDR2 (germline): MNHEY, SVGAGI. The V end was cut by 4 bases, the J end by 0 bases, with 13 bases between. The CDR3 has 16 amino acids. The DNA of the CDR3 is TGTGCCAGCAGTTCCCCGTACAGCGCCTCTGGAAACACCATATATTTT. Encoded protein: CASSSPYSASGNTIYF.

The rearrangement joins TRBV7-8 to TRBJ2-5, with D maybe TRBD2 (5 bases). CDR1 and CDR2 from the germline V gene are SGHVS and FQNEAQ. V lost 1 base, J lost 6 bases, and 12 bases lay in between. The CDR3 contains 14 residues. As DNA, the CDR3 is TGTGCCAGCAGCTTAGAGGGAGAAGGAAAGACCCAGTACTTC. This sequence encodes CASSLEGEGKTQYF.

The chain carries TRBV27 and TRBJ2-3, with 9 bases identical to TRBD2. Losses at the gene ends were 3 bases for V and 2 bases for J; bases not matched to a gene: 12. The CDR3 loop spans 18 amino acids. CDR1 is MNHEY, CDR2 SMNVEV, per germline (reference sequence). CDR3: CASSFSGTKRGATDTQYF. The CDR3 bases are TGTGCCAGCAGTTTCTCGGGGACTAAGCGGGGGGCCACAGATACGCAGTATTTT.

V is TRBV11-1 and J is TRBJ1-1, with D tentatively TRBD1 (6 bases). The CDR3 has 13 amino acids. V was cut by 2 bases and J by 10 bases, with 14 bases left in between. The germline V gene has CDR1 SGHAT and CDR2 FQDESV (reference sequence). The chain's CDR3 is CASSLIQGGGAFF. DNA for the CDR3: TGTGCCAGCAGCTTAATCCAAGGGGGGGGAGCTTTCTTT.

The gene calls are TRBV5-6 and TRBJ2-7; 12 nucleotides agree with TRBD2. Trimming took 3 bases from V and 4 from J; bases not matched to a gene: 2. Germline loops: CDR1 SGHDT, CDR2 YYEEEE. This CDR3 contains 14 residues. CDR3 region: CASSWGTSGYEQYF. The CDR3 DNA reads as TGTGCCAGCAGCTGGGGGACTAGCGGGTACGAGCAGTACTTC.

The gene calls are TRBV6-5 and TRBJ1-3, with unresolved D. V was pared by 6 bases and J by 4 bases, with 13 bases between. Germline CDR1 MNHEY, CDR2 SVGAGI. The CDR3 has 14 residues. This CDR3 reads CASRDGLPGNTIYF. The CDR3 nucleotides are TGTGCCAGCAGGGACGGTCTGCCGGGAAACACCATATATTTT.

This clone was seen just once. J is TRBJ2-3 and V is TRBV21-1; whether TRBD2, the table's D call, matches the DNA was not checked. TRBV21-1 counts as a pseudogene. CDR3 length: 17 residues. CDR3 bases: TGTGCCAGCAGCAAAGGTGCCGCGGGAGGGGGGGTAGATACGCAGTATTTT. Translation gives CASSKGAAGGGVDTQYF.

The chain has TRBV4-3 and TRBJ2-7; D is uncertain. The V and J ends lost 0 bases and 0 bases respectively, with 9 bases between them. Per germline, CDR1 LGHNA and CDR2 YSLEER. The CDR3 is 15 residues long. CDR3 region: CASSQDRAASYEQYF. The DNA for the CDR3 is TGCGCCAGCAGCCAAGATCGGGCAGCCTCCTACGAGCAGTACTTC.

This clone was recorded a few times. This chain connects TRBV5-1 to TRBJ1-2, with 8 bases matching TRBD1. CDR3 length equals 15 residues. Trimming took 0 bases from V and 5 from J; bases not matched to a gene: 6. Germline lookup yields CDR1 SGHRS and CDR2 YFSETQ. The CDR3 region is CASSLEAGGTYGYTF. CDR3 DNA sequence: TGCGCCAGCAGCTTGGAGGCAGGGGGCACTTATGGCTACACCTTC.

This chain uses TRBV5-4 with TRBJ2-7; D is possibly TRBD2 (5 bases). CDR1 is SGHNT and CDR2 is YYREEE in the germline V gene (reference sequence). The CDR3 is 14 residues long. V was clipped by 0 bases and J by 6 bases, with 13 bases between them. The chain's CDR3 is CASSLAQFSGEQYF. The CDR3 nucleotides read TGTGCCAGCAGCTTGGCACAGTTCAGCGGCGAGCAGTACTTC.

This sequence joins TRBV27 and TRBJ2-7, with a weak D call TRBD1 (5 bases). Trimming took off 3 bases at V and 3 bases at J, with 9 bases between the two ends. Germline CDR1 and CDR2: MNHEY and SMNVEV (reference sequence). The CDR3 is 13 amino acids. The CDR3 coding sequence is TGTGCCAGCAGTTTTCAGGGCAACTACGAGCAGTACTTC. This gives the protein CASSFQGNYEQYF.

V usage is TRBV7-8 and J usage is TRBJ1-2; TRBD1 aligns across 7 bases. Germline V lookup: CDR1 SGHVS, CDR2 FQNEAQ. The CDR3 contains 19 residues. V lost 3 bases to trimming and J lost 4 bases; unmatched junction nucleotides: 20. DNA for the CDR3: TGTGCCAGCAGCTTCTCCGAGGGGGCATCCTCCATCTTTTTCTATGGCTACACCTTC. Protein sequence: CASSFSEGASSIFFYGYTF. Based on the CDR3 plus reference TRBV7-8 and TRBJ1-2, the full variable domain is GAGVSQSPRYKVAKRGQDVALRCDPISGHVSLFWYQQALGQGPEFLTYFQNEAQLDKSGLPSDRFFAERPEGSVSTLKIQRTQQEDSAVYLCASSFSEGASSIFFYGYTFGSGTRLTVV.

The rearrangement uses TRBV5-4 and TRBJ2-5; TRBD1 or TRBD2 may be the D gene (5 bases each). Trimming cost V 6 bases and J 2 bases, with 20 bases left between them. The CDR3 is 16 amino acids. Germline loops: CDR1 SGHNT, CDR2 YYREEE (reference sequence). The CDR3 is CASTRDGGFLQETQYF. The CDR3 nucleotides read TGTGCCAGCACTCGAGATGGGGGATTCCTACAAGAGACCCAGTACTTC.

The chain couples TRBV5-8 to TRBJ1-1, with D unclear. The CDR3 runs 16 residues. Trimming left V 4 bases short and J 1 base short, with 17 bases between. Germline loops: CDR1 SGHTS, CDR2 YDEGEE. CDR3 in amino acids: CASSPAAAGKNTEAFF. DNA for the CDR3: TGTGCCAGCAGCCCGGCGGCGGCCGGTAAGAACACTGAAGCTTTCTTT.

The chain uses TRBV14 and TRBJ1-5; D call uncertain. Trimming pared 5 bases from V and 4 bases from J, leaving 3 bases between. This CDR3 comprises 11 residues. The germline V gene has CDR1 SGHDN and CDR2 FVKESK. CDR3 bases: TGTGCCAGCAGCAAAAATCAGCCCCAGCATTTT. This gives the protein CASSKNQPQHF. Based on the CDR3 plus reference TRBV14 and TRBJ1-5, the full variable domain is EAGVTQFPSHSVIEKGQTVTLRCDPISGHDNLYWYRRVMGKEIKFLLHFVKESKQDESGMPNNRFLAERTGGTYSTLKVQPAELEDSGVYFCASSKNQPQHFGDGTRLSIL.

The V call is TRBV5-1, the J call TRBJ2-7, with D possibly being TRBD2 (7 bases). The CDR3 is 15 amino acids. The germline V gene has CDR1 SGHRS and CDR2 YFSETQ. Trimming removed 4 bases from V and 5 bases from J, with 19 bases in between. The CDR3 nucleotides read TGCGCCAGCAGCCCCTTAGGGGGGGCGCGGGACGAGCAGTACTTC. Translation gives CASSPLGGARDEQYF.

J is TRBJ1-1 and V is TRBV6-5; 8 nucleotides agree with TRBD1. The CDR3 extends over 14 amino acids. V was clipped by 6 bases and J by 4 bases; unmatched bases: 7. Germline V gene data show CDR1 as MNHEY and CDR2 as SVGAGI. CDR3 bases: TGTGCCAGCAGAAGGACAGGGCTGAGCACTGAAGCTTTCTTT. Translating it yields CASRRTGLSTEAFF.

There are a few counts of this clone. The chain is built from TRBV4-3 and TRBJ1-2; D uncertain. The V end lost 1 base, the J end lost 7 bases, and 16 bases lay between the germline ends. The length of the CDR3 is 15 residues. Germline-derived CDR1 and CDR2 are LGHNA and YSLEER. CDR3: CASSQVLVGSGGYTF. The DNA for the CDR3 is TGCGCCAGCAGCCAAGTTCTCGTCGGTTCCGGTGGCTACACCTTC.

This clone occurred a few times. The CDR3 reads CASSRTPKGGGEQYF. DNA for the CDR3: TGTGCCAGCTCACGCACTCCAAAGGGAGGGGGCGAGCAGTACTTC. The V gene is TRBV18, the J gene TRBJ2-7, with D possibly matching TRBD2 (7 bases). V lost 4 bases, J lost 6 bases, and 19 bases lay in between. CDR1 KGHSH and CDR2 LQKENI come from the germline V gene. The CDR3 is 15 amino acids.

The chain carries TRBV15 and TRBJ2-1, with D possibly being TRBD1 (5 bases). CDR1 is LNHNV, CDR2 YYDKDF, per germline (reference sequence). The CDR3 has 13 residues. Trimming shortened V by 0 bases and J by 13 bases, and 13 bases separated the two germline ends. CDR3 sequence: CATSRDLGLGQFF. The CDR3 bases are TGTGCCACCAGCAGAGATCTGGGGCTTGGACAGTTCTTC.

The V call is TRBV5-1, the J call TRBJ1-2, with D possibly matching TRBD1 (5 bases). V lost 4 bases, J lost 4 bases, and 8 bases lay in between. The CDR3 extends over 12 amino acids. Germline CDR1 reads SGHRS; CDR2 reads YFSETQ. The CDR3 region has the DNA TGCGCCAGCAGCACGGACATCTATGGCTACACCTTC. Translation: CASSTDIYGYTF.

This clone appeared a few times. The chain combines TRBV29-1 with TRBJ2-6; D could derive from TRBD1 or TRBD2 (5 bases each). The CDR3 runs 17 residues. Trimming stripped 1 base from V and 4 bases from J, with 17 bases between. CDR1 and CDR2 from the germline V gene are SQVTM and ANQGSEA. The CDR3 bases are TGCAGCGTTGAAGTGTGGGACCCTAAAGCGGGGGCCAACGTCCTGACTTTC. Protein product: CSVEVWDPKAGANVLTF.

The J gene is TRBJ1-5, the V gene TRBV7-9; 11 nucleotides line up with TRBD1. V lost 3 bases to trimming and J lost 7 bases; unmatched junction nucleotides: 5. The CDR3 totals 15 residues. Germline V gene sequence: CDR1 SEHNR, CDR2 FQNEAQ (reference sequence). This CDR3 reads CASSFGTGGDQPQHF. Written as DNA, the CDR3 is TGTGCCAGCAGCTTCGGGACAGGGGGAGACCAGCCCCAGCATTTT.

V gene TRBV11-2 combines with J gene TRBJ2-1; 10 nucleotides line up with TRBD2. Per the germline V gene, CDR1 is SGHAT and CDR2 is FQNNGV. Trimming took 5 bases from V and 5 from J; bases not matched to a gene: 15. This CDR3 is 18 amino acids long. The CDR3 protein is CASSVTIRQREGNNEQFF. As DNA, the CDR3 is TGTGCCAGCAGCGTCACGATTAGGCAGCGGGAGGGTAACAATGAGCAGTTCTTC.

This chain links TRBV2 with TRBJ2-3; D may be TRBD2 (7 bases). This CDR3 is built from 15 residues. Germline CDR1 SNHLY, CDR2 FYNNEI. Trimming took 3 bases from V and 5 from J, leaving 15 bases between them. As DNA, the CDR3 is TGTGCCAGCAGTGACATGGGGGGGCTTGGAGATACGCAGTATTTT. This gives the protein CASSDMGGLGDTQYF.

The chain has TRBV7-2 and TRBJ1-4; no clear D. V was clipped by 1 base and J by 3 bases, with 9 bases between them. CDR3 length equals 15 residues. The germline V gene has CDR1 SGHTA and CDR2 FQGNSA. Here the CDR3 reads CASSLDGVANEKLFF. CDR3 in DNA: TGTGCCAGCAGCTTAGATGGGGTGGCTAATGAAAAACTGTTTTTT. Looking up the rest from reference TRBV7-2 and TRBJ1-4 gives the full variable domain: GAGVSQSPSNKVTEKGKDVELRCDPISGHTALYWYRQSLGQGLEFLIYFQGNSAPDKSGLPSDRFSAERTGGSVSTLTIQRTQQEDSAVYLCASSLDGVANEKLFFGSGTQLSVL.